The next 16 T cell receptor beta chains were all read from a single sample in a study of blood T cell repertoires in COVID-19. This table comes from immunoSEQ multiplex PCR, and its TCRdb copy is limited to in-frame clones, with some not included. The sample shows some 230,000 clones, 70% to 90% of them seen only once. The sequenced material came from peripheral blood. The receptors stem from a man between 35 and 55 years old with acute or convalescent COVID-19.

This chain connects TRBV7-2 to TRBJ2-2, with D maybe TRBD2 (7 bases). The V end lost 10 bases, the J end lost 6 bases, and 21 bases lay between the germline ends. The CDR3 is 15 amino acids. From germline, CDR1 is SGHTA and CDR2 FQGNSA. The CDR3 bases are TGTGCCACCAGGCGAAGAGGGGGGGGCTCCGGGGAGCTGTTTTTT. This encodes CATRRRGGGSGELFF.

The CDR3 here is CASSFQGGQGADTQYF. The CDR3 coding sequence is TGTGCCAGCAGTTTCCAAGGGGGACAGGGGGCGGATACGCAGTATTTT. The gene calls are TRBV6-2 or TRBV6-3 and TRBJ2-3; TRBD1 agrees at 12 bases. V trimming: 4 bases; J trimming: 6 bases; junction bases outside the gene matches: 8. CDR3 length: 16 residues. The germline gives CDR1 MNHEY, CDR2 SVGEGT.

This clone was observed a handful of times. CDR3 bases: TGTGCCAGCAGTGAAGGGTGGGAGAGTTACGAGCAGTACTTC. This codes for CASSEGWESYEQYF. The V call is TRBV2, the J call TRBJ2-7; D may be TRBD2 (5 bases). Trimming cost V 1 base and J 4 bases, with 11 bases left between them. CDR1 and CDR2 (germline): SNHLY, FYNNEI. The CDR3 is made up of 14 amino acids.

This chain joins TRBV4-1 and TRBJ1-2, with D unresolved. The CDR3 totals 16 residues. Trimming cost V 3 bases and J 8 bases, with 22 bases left between them. CDR1 and CDR2 (germline): MGHRA, YSYEKL. The CDR3 nucleotides read TGCGCCAGCAGCCAGGGTTGGACGGTCCGCGGGAGCGGCTACACCTTC. Protein product: CASSQGWTVRGSGYTF.

This rearrangement joins TRBV3-1 (or the pseudogene TRBV3-2) to TRBJ1-4, with D perhaps TRBD1 (5 bases). This CDR3 contains 15 residues. Germline CDR1 is LGHDT and CDR2 is YNNKEL (reference sequence). Trimming pared 3 bases from V and 10 bases from J, leaving 18 bases between. Here the CDR3 reads CASSQPGGTGGKLFF. The CDR3, as DNA: TGTGCCAGCAGCCAGCCTGGTGGGACCGGGGGAAAACTGTTTTTT.

The rearrangement joins TRBV4-1 to TRBJ1-1; D is perhaps TRBD1 (6 bases). Germline V gene sequence: CDR1 MGHRA, CDR2 YSYEKL. This CDR3 is 16 amino acids long. V was cut by 0 bases and J by 4 bases, with 15 bases left in between. CDR3 loop: CASSQEEWAGVTEAFF. CDR3 sequence (DNA): TGCGCCAGCAGCCAAGAGGAGTGGGCAGGGGTCACTGAAGCTTTCTTT.

V and J are TRBV2 and TRBJ1-5; tentative D call: TRBD1 (5 bases). Germline V lookup: CDR1 SNHLY, CDR2 FYNNEI. The CDR3 is made up of 13 amino acids. Trimming took off 8 bases at V and 8 bases at J, with 16 bases between the two ends. CDR3 nucleotides: TGTGCCAGCGCGGAGACAGATTTTAAGCCCCAGCATTTT. Translated, it gives CASAETDFKPQHF. Supplemented by reference TRBV2 and TRBJ1-5, the full variable domain reads EPEVTQTPSHQVTQMGQEVILRCVPISNHLYFYWYRQILGQKVEFLVSFYNNEISEKSEIFDDQFSVERPDGSNFTLKIRSTKLEDSAMYFCASAETDFKPQHFGDGTRLSIL.

The chain combines TRBV11-3 with TRBJ2-1; D is perhaps TRBD1 (5 bases). Germline V gene data show CDR1 as SGHNT and CDR2 as YENEEA. The germline V and J ends were trimmed by 2 bases and 5 bases, with 10 bases remaining between them. The CDR3 covers 14 residues. CDR3 bases: TGTGCCAGCAGCTTATCACAGGACCACAATGAGCAGTTCTTC. It codes for CASSLSQDHNEQFF. Using reference TRBV11-3 and TRBJ2-1 for the parts outside the CDR3, the full variable domain is EAGVVQSPRYKIIEKKQPVAFWCNPISGHNTLYWYLQNLGQGPELLIRYENEEAVDDSQLPKDRFSAERLKGVDSTLKIQPAELGDSAVYLCASSLSQDHNEQFFGPGTRLTVL.

The CDR3 nucleotides are TGCAGCGGGATGGGACAGCTGAACACTGAAGCTTTCTTT. This encodes CSGMGQLNTEAFF. The rearrangement uses TRBV29-1 and TRBJ1-1; TRBD1 matches 7 bases. Germline CDR1 reads SQVTM; CDR2 reads ANQGSEA. The CDR3 extends over 13 amino acids. The junction had 5 bases not matched to a gene; V was cut back by 7 bases and J by 0 bases. Drawing the rest from reference TRBV29-1 and TRBJ1-1, the complete variable domain is SAVISQKPSRDICQRGTSLTIQCQVDSQVTMMFWYRQQPGQSLTLIATANQGSEATYESGFVIDKFPISRPNLTFSTLTVSNMSPEDSSIYLCSGMGQLNTEAFFGQGTRLTVV.

J is TRBJ2-1 and V is TRBV4-3; D is possibly TRBD2 (7 bases). V shed 5 bases and J shed 0 bases, with 20 bases lying between them. The CDR3 spans 18 residues. Germline V gives CDR1 LGHNA, CDR2 YSLEER. The CDR3 DNA sequence: TGCGCCAGCAGCGGAGAGGTGCGGGGGCCATACTCCTACAATGAGCAGTTCTTC. It specifies CASSGEVRGPYSYNEQFF.

The chain recombines TRBV29-1 with TRBJ2-2; possibly TRBD2 for D (5 bases). Germline V CDR1 and CDR2: SQVTM, ANQGSEA. The CDR3 has 13 residues. With 4 bases removed from V and 1 base from J, the gap between germline ends came to 7 bases. CDR3 sequence (DNA): TGCAGCGTTGTCGGGGTGAACACCGGGGAGCTGTTTTTT. Its translation is CSVVGVNTGELFF.

The table lists this clone with a count of one. The CDR3 bases are TGTGCCAGCAGTGCTAGCACGGGAACGCAGTATTTT. Residues: CASSASTGTQYF. The chain recombines TRBV2 with TRBJ2-3; weak D call: TRBD2 (5 bases). Trimming took 4 bases from V and 9 from J, leaving 11 bases between them. The germline gives CDR1 SNHLY, CDR2 FYNNEI. The CDR3 has 12 amino acids.

Comment on this clone: Distinct nucleotide sequences in the sample also encode this CDR3. The chain has TRBV18 and TRBJ2-7, with D perhaps TRBD2 (6 bases). The CDR3 has 14 residues. Germline assignment: CDR1 KGHSH and CDR2 LQKENI. With 0 bases removed from V and 0 bases from J, the gap between germline ends came to 6 bases. CDR3 residues: CASSPPTSSYEQYF. DNA of the CDR3: TGTGCCAGCTCACCACCGACTAGCTCCTACGAGCAGTACTTC.

The chain links TRBV4-2 to TRBJ2-2, with a possible D match to TRBD1 (5 bases). The CDR3 is 16 amino acids. Germline V gene data show CDR1 as LGHNA and CDR2 as YNFKEQ. V dropped 0 bases and J dropped 3 bases, with 11 bases sitting between them. CDR3 amino acids: CASSQDRTLYTGELFF. Written as DNA, the CDR3 is TGTGCCAGCAGCCAAGATCGGACACTATACACCGGGGAGCTGTTTTTT.

The chain is built from TRBV27 and TRBJ2-7; 8 nucleotides line up with TRBD1. The CDR3 totals 13 residues. Germline V gives CDR1 MNHEY, CDR2 SMNVEV (reference sequence). The trim removed 6 bases at V and 3 bases at J, leaving 4 bases unmatched. CDR3 amino acids: CASSRTGIYEQYF. The CDR3 coding sequence is TGTGCCAGCAGCAGGACAGGGATCTACGAGCAGTACTTC.

This sequence joins TRBV2 and TRBJ1-2; 7 bases align to TRBD1. Germline V gene lookup returns CDR1 SNHLY and CDR2 FYNNEI. Unmatched junction bases numbered 8, after V lost 10 bases and J lost 6 bases. This CDR3 has 12 residues. Written as DNA, the CDR3 is TGTGCCACAGGACAGGCGGAGGATGGCTACACCTTC. It yields the protein CATGQAEDGYTF.